This T cell receptor (beta chain) appears in the sequencing data of a study of early T cells in non-severe SARS-CoV-2 infection. About the study: Unpaired chains resulted from sequencing bulk RNA of unsorted whole blood.

Individually, cDNA molecules had unique molecular identifiers attached to them. MiXCR, run by TCRdb on the 5' RACE reads, gives a single entry per CDR3 protein. The sample gives approximately 23,000 distinct CDR3 sequences, about 4.2% of which show up once; approximately 4% is in the top ten. The table lists this clonotype with many counts. This CDR3 is built from 13 residues. Looked up from germline, CDR1 is SGHRS and CDR2 is YFSETQ. V shed 3 bases and J shed 4 bases, with 10 bases lying between them. Sequencing input: whole blood. The chain combines TRBV5-1 with TRBJ1-2; D is possibly TRBD1 (6 bases). This TCR came from an adult who was a healthcare worker with PCR-confirmed SARS-CoV-2 infection or an uninfected control (not recorded which). The CDR3 region has the DNA TGCGCCAGCAGCTCCAGGGACACCTATGGCTACACCTTC. It codes for CASSSRDTYGYTF.